Below are 30 T cell receptor beta chains sequenced from a single sample in a study of T-cell reconstitution after alpha-beta-depleted transplantation in children. It was with unique molecular identifiers that the TCRbeta library was prepared. In TCRdb, the PCR reads were re-called with MiXCR into one record per CDR3 protein. In the table there are fewer than 350,000 distinct CDR3 sequences, 9.5% to 13% of which are singletons. Here the sequenced sample was PBMCs, taken before TCRalphabeta/CD19-depleted stem cell transplant. The source of these receptors is a boy under two years old with acute myeloid leukemia, due to receive a stem cell transplant.

The rearrangement uses TRBV11-2 and TRBJ2-2, with D perhaps matching TRBD2 (6 bases). V was trimmed by 7 bases and J by 7 bases, leaving 13 bases between them. The CDR3 consists of 13 residues. Germline CDR1 is SGHAT and CDR2 is FQNNGV. This CDR3 is CASTVRRDGELFF. CDR3 nucleotide sequence: TGTGCCAGCACCGTTAGGAGGGACGGGGAGCTGTTTTTT.

This clonotype was recorded many times. The chain is built from TRBV7-2 and TRBJ2-6; D is ambiguous. This CDR3 is built from 12 residues. Germline values: CDR1 SGHTA, CDR2 FQGNSA. Trimming removed 0 bases from V and 8 bases from J, with 2 bases in between. CDR3 DNA sequence: TGTGCCAGCAGCTTAGCCCCCAACGTCCTGACTTTC. Translating it yields CASSLAPNVLTF.

The table lists this clonotype with many counts. The chain combines TRBV4-2 with TRBJ1-5, with 7 bases that match TRBD1. J gave up 2 bases and V 4 bases, and 2 bases lay outside the gene matches. There are 14 residues in the CDR3. CDR1 and CDR2 from the germline V gene are LGHNA and YNFKEQ. CDR3 in amino acids: CASSRTGGNQPQHF. Written as DNA, the CDR3 is TGTGCCAGCAGCCGAACAGGGGGCAATCAGCCCCAGCATTTT.

In this sample, this clonotype turned up many times. The chain carries TRBV6-5 and TRBJ1-3; 10 bases are a match to TRBD1. V was pared by 4 bases and J by 2 bases, with 2 bases of the junction left unmatched. The CDR3 is 15 residues long. Germline values: CDR1 MNHEY, CDR2 SVGAGI. The DNA for the CDR3 is TGTGCCAGCAGTTTCGACAGGGGGCCTGGAAACACCATATATTTT. This codes for CASSFDRGPGNTIYF.

This clonotype was seen repeatedly, ten times or more. CDR3 in DNA: TGTGCCGCAGCTAACTATGGCTACACCTTC. It codes for CAAANYGYTF. V and J are TRBV28 and TRBJ1-2; unclear D gene. Per germline, CDR1 MDHEN and CDR2 SYDVKM. Between the trimmed V and J ends, which lost 11 bases and 0 bases, there was a span of 4 bases. The CDR3 runs 10 residues.

This clonotype was observed at least ten times. V gene TRBV20-1 combines with J gene TRBJ2-1; no reliable D call. The V end was cut by 4 bases, the J end by 0 bases, with 13 bases between. Per the germline V gene, CDR1 is DFQATT and CDR2 is SNEGSKA (reference sequence). The CDR3 is 15 amino acids. CDR3 DNA: TGCAGTGCTAAGCCCCCAAGGAGCTCCTACAATGAGCAGTTCTTC. Translating gives CSAKPPRSSYNEQFF.

This clonotype was counted at least ten times. The rearrangement joins TRBV21-1 to TRBJ2-2; the table's D call, TRBD1, was not checked against the DNA. TRBV21-1 is recorded as a pseudogene. The CDR3 is 14 residues long. In DNA form, the CDR3 reads TGTGCCAGCATACCGGGACAGAACACCGGGGAGCTGTTTTTT. Protein product: CASIPGQNTGELFF.

This clonotype was seen at least ten times. The chain employs TRBV4-2 and TRBJ2-2, with unresolved D. V lost 3 bases to trimming and J lost 6 bases, with 14 bases between them. From germline, CDR1 is LGHNA and CDR2 YNFKEQ. This CDR3 comprises 15 residues. The CDR3 sequence is CASSQLDPRAGELFF. The CDR3 nucleotides are TGTGCCAGCAGCCAGTTAGACCCTCGGGCCGGGGAGCTGTTTTTT.

This clonotype was counted at least ten times. The rearrangement uses TRBV7-2 and TRBJ2-7; 7 positions match TRBD1. V shed 4 bases, J shed 2 bases, and the junction held 5 bases outside the gene matches. The CDR3 extends over 14 amino acids. Germline V CDR1 and CDR2: SGHTA, FQGNSA. The CDR3 region has the DNA TGTGCCAGCAGCTCCAGACAGGGTCCCTACGAGCAGTACTTC. It codes for CASSSRQGPYEQYF.

This clonotype was observed many times. This chain uses TRBV10-3 with TRBJ2-7; 8 bases agree with TRBD1. Losses at the gene ends were 8 bases for V and 2 bases for J; bases not matched to a gene: 2. The CDR3 spans 12 residues. Germline CDR1 reads ENHRY; CDR2 reads SYGVKD. The CDR3 sequence: CAIGQGAYEQYF. The DNA for the CDR3 is TGTGCCATCGGACAGGGAGCCTACGAGCAGTACTTC.

This clonotype has ten or more counts. V usage is TRBV20-1 and J usage is TRBJ1-4; no clear D gene. Germline assignment: CDR1 DFQATT and CDR2 SNEGSKA (reference sequence). The CDR3 is made up of 14 amino acids. V was clipped by 0 bases and J by 2 bases, with 7 bases between them. CDR3 region: CSARDPRTNEKLFF. CDR3 nucleotide sequence: TGCAGTGCTAGAGACCCAAGGACTAATGAAAAACTGTTTTTT.

This clonotype appeared many times. The gene calls are TRBV6-4 and TRBJ2-1; the D gene is possibly TRBD2 (6 bases). The CDR3 loop spans 15 amino acids. Trimming stripped 4 bases from V and 0 bases from J, with 10 bases between. Germline CDR1 is MRHNA and CDR2 is SNTAGT. The CDR3 sequence is CASSVGTGSYNEQFF. The CDR3 DNA reads as TGTGCCAGCAGTGTAGGGACTGGCTCCTACAATGAGCAGTTCTTC.

The chain combines TRBV18 with TRBJ2-5, with TRBD1 matching over 11 bases. Germline CDR1 is KGHSH and CDR2 is LQKENI. This CDR3 spans 14 amino acids. J lost 5 bases, V lost 3 bases, and 2 bases had no gene match. The CDR3 sequence: CASSPDRGPETQYF. The CDR3 nucleotides are TGTGCCAGCTCACCGGACAGGGGGCCGGAGACCCAGTACTTC.

Notes on this clonotype: A read error may be the cause here, since a much bigger clone is one base away. V gene TRBV7-2 combines with J gene TRBJ2-2; D call uncertain. V lost 8 bases, J lost 4 bases, and 17 bases lay in between. The CDR3 length is 15 residues. Germline assignment: CDR1 SGHTA and CDR2 FQGNSA. The CDR3 coding sequence is TGTGCCAGCTCCTCGGTCAGCGAGAGCACCGGGGAGCTGTTTTTT. Amino acid sequence: CASSSVSESTGELFF.

This clonotype was detected ten times or more. The gene calls are TRBV7-2 and TRBJ2-1, with 9 positions matching TRBD2. The V gene's germline CDR1 is SGHTA and CDR2 FQGNSA. The ends lost 1 base at V and 12 bases at J; junction bases unmatched: 13. This CDR3 has 16 residues. As DNA, the CDR3 is TGTGCCAGCAGCTTAGGGTTAACTAGCGGGTTCGGCGCGCAGTTCTTC. This gives the protein CASSLGLTSGFGAQFF.

This chain links TRBV7-9 with TRBJ1-5; D uncertain. The V gene lost 1 base and the J gene lost 4 bases, with 11 bases spanning the gap. Germline CDR1 reads SEHNR; CDR2 reads FQNEAQ (reference sequence). This CDR3 is 15 amino acids long. The CDR3 is CASSLVGQVNQPQHF. CDR3 sequence (DNA): TGTGCCAGCAGCTTAGTAGGCCAGGTAAATCAGCCCCAGCATTTT.

This clonotype was observed at least ten times. DNA for the CDR3: TGCAGCGTTGAAGATACCGGGACAGGGATCTACGAGCAGTACTTC. Its translation: CSVEDTGTGIYEQYF. The J gene is TRBJ2-7, the V gene TRBV29-1, with 9 bases aligning to TRBD1. Per germline, CDR1 SQVTM and CDR2 ANQGSEA. With 0 bases clipped from V and 3 bases from J, the junction kept 6 bases outside the gene matches. The CDR3 runs to 15 residues.

This clonotype was detected ten times or more. The chain has TRBV19 and TRBJ1-2; D call uncertain. The CDR3 has 14 residues. Germline CDR1 is LNHDA and CDR2 is SQIVND (reference sequence). V gave up 1 base and J gave up 8 bases, with 14 bases separating them. CDR3 protein: CASSIGGGIVGYTF. The CDR3 bases are TGTGCCAGTAGTATAGGAGGAGGGATCGTCGGCTACACCTTC.

The J gene is TRBJ2-2, the V gene TRBV7-2, with D unresolved. V shed 0 bases and J shed 6 bases, with 8 bases lying between them. The CDR3 loop spans 14 amino acids. The germline V gene encodes CDR1 SGHTA and CDR2 FQGNSA. The CDR3 reads CASSLARSAGELFF. The CDR3 DNA is TGTGCCAGCAGCTTAGCGCGGAGCGCCGGGGAGCTGTTTTTT.

This rearrangement joins TRBV6-5 to TRBJ2-1; possibly TRBD1 for D (6 bases). Germline V gene data show CDR1 as MNHEY and CDR2 as SVGAGI. Trimming stripped 1 base from V and 6 bases from J, with 7 bases between. The CDR3 length is 13 residues. DNA for the CDR3: TGTGCCAGCAGTTACTACAGGGCCAATGAGCAGTTCTTC. Translating it yields CASSYYRANEQFF.

There are many counts of this clonotype. The chain has TRBV18 and TRBJ2-5; D possibly corresponds to TRBD2 (6 bases). Germline CDR1 reads KGHSH; CDR2 reads LQKENI. This CDR3 is 15 amino acids long. V dropped 3 bases and J dropped 5 bases, with 16 bases sitting between them. CDR3 sequence (DNA): TGTGCCAGCTCACCTGGAGGGGCGACTGAGGAGACCCAGTACTTC. This encodes CASSPGGATEETQYF.

This clonotype was counted ten times or more. The gene calls are TRBV5-6 and TRBJ2-1, with TRBD1 as a possible D gene (5 bases). V was pared by 1 base and J by 8 bases, with 13 bases between. Germline CDR1 SGHDT, CDR2 YYEEEE. This CDR3 has 14 amino acids. The CDR3, as DNA: TGTGCCAGCAGCTTGTATCTAGGGGTCGATGAGCAGTTCTTC. Translating it yields CASSLYLGVDEQFF.

This clonotype was counted ten times or more. V is TRBV28 and J is TRBJ1-4; TRBD1 matches 7 bases. The CDR3 covers 14 residues. Germline V gene sequence: CDR1 MDHEN, CDR2 SYDVKM. V lost 3 bases to trimming and J lost 8 bases; unmatched junction nucleotides: 6. CDR3 amino acids: CASSFRGRHEKLFF. CDR3 nucleotide sequence: TGTGCCAGCAGTTTCAGGGGGAGACACGAAAAACTGTTTTTT.

This clonotype appeared many times. The CDR3, as DNA: TGTGCCAGCAGCCCCCAACTAGCGGGAGTCGGGAGATCCTACAATGAGCAGTTCTTC. Translation: CASSPQLAGVGRSYNEQFF. V gene TRBV14 combines with J gene TRBJ2-1; 11 nucleotides align to TRBD2. Germline CDR1 reads SGHDN; CDR2 reads FVKESK. The CDR3 contains 19 residues. After removal of 4 bases from V and 1 base from J, the junction contained 12 bases not matched to a gene.

This clonotype showed up just a few times. This chain joins TRBV11-2 and TRBJ1-1, with 7 bases fitting TRBD1. The germline V gene encodes CDR1 SGHAT and CDR2 FQNNGV. V lost 5 bases to trimming and J lost 4 bases; unmatched junction nucleotides: 10. The CDR3 covers 15 residues. This CDR3 reads CASSPRPGGGTEAFF. CDR3 nucleotides: TGTGCCAGCAGCCCCCGACCAGGGGGGGGCACTGAAGCTTTCTTT.

This clonotype has ten or more counts. CDR3 sequence: CASSPGTPRNYGYTF. The CDR3 nucleotides read TGCGCCAGCAGCCCCGGGACGCCGCGGAACTATGGCTACACCTTC. The genes are TRBV5-1 and TRBJ1-2, with a tentative D call TRBD1 (5 bases). V shed 4 bases and J shed 2 bases, with 15 bases lying between them. Germline V gene sequence: CDR1 SGHRS, CDR2 YFSETQ. This CDR3 is built from 15 residues.

The gene calls are TRBV20-1 and TRBJ2-7; D perhaps matches TRBD1 (5 bases). The V and J ends lost 3 bases and 2 bases respectively, with 11 bases between them. CDR3 length: 13 residues. The V gene's germline CDR1 is DFQATT and CDR2 SNEGSKA (reference sequence). The CDR3 protein is CSARKDSPYEQYF. The CDR3 DNA reads TGCAGTGCTAGGAAAGACAGTCCCTACGAGCAGTACTTC.

This clonotype was observed many times. This chain links TRBV20-1 with TRBJ2-3; D remains unclear. CDR1 is DFQATT, CDR2 SNEGSKA, per germline (reference sequence). V lost 0 bases and J 4 bases, leaving 11 bases between the germline ends. CDR3 size: 14 residues. Here the CDR3 reads CSARDPIYPDTQYF. The CDR3 DNA is TGCAGTGCTAGAGATCCGATCTACCCAGATACGCAGTATTTT.

This clonotype was seen many times. This chain uses TRBV21-1 with TRBJ2-5. TRBV21-1 is recorded as a pseudogene. The CDR3 is made up of 11 amino acids. The CDR3 coding sequence is TGTGCCAGCAGGACCTGGGAGCCCCAGTACTTC. Amino acids: CASRTWEPQYF.

The rearrangement links TRBV20-1 to TRBJ1-5; D is undetermined. This CDR3 is 12 amino acids long. V was clipped by 5 bases and J by 11 bases, with 16 bases between them. Germline V gene lookup returns CDR1 DFQATT and CDR2 SNEGSKA (reference sequence). The CDR3 reads CSAAGLGMAQHF. CDR3 nucleotides: TGCAGTGCTGCAGGTCTGGGGATGGCCCAGCATTTT.